These T cell receptor beta chains were read from a single sample in a study of T cell responses to AZD1222 COVID-19 vaccine. This table comes from immunoSEQ multiplex PCR, and its TCRdb copy is limited to in-frame clones, with some not included. Of 150,000 to 200,000 clones listed, 85% to 90% are singletons. Source: peripheral blood, taken on day 0 of AZD1222 vaccination. These receptors were collected from an adult in good health. Both conserved end residues are part of each CDR3. The D gene is left open where the match is weak. Clone size is stated in some rows and not others, as once, few, many or a class when expanded.

abundance: .
d_gene: .
j_gene: TRBJ1-2
v_gene: TRBV6-5
CDR3nt: TGTGCCAGCAGTTTTCGGTCAAATAACTATGGCTACACCTTC
CDR3aa: CASSFRSNNYGYTF

abundance: .
d_gene: .
j_gene: TRBJ1-1
v_gene: TRBV14
CDR3nt: TGTGCCAGCAGCCAAGACAGGGAAACTGAAGCTTTCTTT
CDR3aa: CASSQDRETEAFF

abundance: .
d_gene: TRBD2
j_gene: TRBJ2-3
v_gene: TRBV9
CDR3nt: TGTGCCAGCAGCCCAAGGACTAGCGGGGGGGCCCCAGATACGCAGTATTTT
CDR3aa: CASSPRTSGGAPDTQYF

abundance: .
d_gene: TRBD2
j_gene: TRBJ2-2
v_gene: TRBV5-8
CDR3nt: TGTGCCAGCAGCTTCTACGGGGGGGTCAACACCGGGGAGCTGTTTTTT
CDR3aa: CASSFYGGVNTGELFF

abundance: .
d_gene: TRBD1
j_gene: TRBJ2-6
v_gene: TRBV7-9
CDR3nt: TGTGCCAGCAGCCCTGGGACAGGGTCTGGGGCCAACGTCCTGACTTTC
CDR3aa: CASSPGTGSGANVLTF

abundance: .
d_gene: .
j_gene: TRBJ2-7
v_gene: TRBV3-1/TRBV3-2
CDR3nt: TGTGCCAGCAGCCTCGGACAGTTCACCTACGAGCAGTACTTC
CDR3aa: CASSLGQFTYEQYF

abundance: .
d_gene: .
j_gene: TRBJ2-7
v_gene: TRBV7-8
CDR3nt: TGTGCCAGCAGCTTAGTCCAGGGGCGCCCTTTCTACGAGCAGTACTTC
CDR3aa: CASSLVQGRPFYEQYF

abundance: .
d_gene: .
j_gene: TRBJ2-3
v_gene: TRBV9
CDR3nt: TGTGCCAGCAGCGCGTGGGATGGGTGGGACACAGATACGCAGTATTTT
CDR3aa: CASSAWDGWDTDTQYF

abundance: .
d_gene: .
j_gene: TRBJ2-7
v_gene: TRBV30
CDR3nt: TGTGCCTGGAGATCGGCACAGCGAGCCTACGAGCAGTACTTC
CDR3aa: CAWRSAQRAYEQYF

abundance: .
d_gene: .
j_gene: TRBJ2-7
v_gene: TRBV6-5
CDR3nt: TGTGCCAGCAGTTACTCTGCAGGGGTCGCCTACGAGCAGTACTTC
CDR3aa: CASSYSAGVAYEQYF

abundance: .
d_gene: .
j_gene: TRBJ2-4
v_gene: TRBV9
CDR3nt: TGTGCCAGCAGCGTAGGGGAGGCGAACATTCAGTACTTC
CDR3aa: CASSVGEANIQYF

abundance: once
d_gene: .
j_gene: TRBJ2-2
v_gene: TRBV3-1/TRBV3-2
CDR3nt: TGTGCCAGCAGCCAAGGATGGTGGGGGCCCCGCCCCGGGGAGCTGTTTTTT
CDR3aa: CASSQGWWGPRPGELFF

abundance: .
d_gene: .
j_gene: TRBJ1-5
v_gene: TRBV27
CDR3nt: TGTGCCAGCAGTCCCGACAGAAAAAGGGATCAGCCCCAGCATTTT
CDR3aa: CASSPDRKRDQPQHF

abundance: .
d_gene: .
j_gene: TRBJ2-3
v_gene: TRBV3-1/TRBV3-2
CDR3nt: TGTGCCAGCAGCCAAGGACCCGGTGGCACAGATACGCAGTATTTT
CDR3aa: CASSQGPGGTDTQYF

abundance: .
d_gene: .
j_gene: TRBJ2-3
v_gene: TRBV18
CDR3nt: TGTGCCAGCTCACCCACTGTGACAGTCGATCTTTCAGATACGCAGTATTTT
CDR3aa: CASSPTVTVDLSDTQYF

abundance: .
d_gene: .
j_gene: TRBJ1-5
v_gene: TRBV19
CDR3nt: TGTGCCAGTAGGTCCGGGACAATTAGCAATCAGCCCCAGCATTTT
CDR3aa: CASRSGTISNQPQHF

abundance: .
d_gene: .
j_gene: TRBJ1-5
v_gene: TRBV29-1
CDR3nt: TGCAGCGTTTCTCTCCATAGCAATCAGCCCCAGCATTTT
CDR3aa: CSVSLHSNQPQHF

abundance: .
d_gene: TRBD1
j_gene: TRBJ1-6
v_gene: TRBV2
CDR3nt: TGTGCCAGCAGCCCCAGGACAGGGGAGGATTCACCCCTCCACTTT
CDR3aa: CASSPRTGEDSPLHF

abundance: .
d_gene: .
j_gene: TRBJ1-6
v_gene: TRBV3-1/TRBV3-2
CDR3nt: TGTGCCAGCAGCCAAGTCTCAGGAGCAAATTCACCCCTCCACTTT
CDR3aa: CASSQVSGANSPLHF

abundance: .
d_gene: .
j_gene: TRBJ2-3
v_gene: TRBV7-6
CDR3nt: TGTGCCAGCAGCTTAGACCCGACGGCTAACGGGGGCACAGATACGCAGTATTTT
CDR3aa: CASSLDPTANGGTDTQYF

abundance: .
d_gene: .
j_gene: TRBJ1-2
v_gene: TRBV6-5
CDR3nt: TGTGCCAGCAGTCTCCTGGGGGAGGTTCAGGGCTACACCTTC
CDR3aa: CASSLLGEVQGYTF

abundance: .
d_gene: .
j_gene: TRBJ2-2
v_gene: TRBV25-1
CDR3nt: TGTGCCAGCAGTGACCCCACCGGGGAGCTGTTTTTT
CDR3aa: CASSDPTGELFF

abundance: .
d_gene: .
j_gene: TRBJ2-2
v_gene: TRBV9
CDR3nt: TGTGCCAGCAGCGTAGATGGGGGCTTGAACACCGGGGAGCTGTTTTTT
CDR3aa: CASSVDGGLNTGELFF

abundance: .
d_gene: TRBD1
j_gene: TRBJ2-1
v_gene: TRBV6-1
CDR3nt: TGTGCCAGCAGTGAATACGGACAGGGGGCGTATGAGCAGTTCTTC
CDR3aa: CASSEYGQGAYEQFF

abundance: .
d_gene: TRBD1
j_gene: TRBJ1-5
v_gene: TRBV2
CDR3nt: TGTGCCAGCAGTGGGACAGGGTCCCAGCCCCAGCATTTT
CDR3aa: CASSGTGSQPQHF

abundance: .
d_gene: TRBD1
j_gene: TRBJ1-1
v_gene: TRBV7-2
CDR3nt: TGTGCCAGCAGCTTAGAACAGGGGGACACTGAAGCTTTCTTT
CDR3aa: CASSLEQGDTEAFF

abundance: .
d_gene: TRBD2
j_gene: TRBJ2-7
v_gene: TRBV27
CDR3nt: TGTGCCAGCAATTCGAAAGCGGGGAGCTCCTACGAGCAGTACTTC
CDR3aa: CASNSKAGSSYEQYF

abundance: .
d_gene: .
j_gene: TRBJ2-1
v_gene: TRBV4-3
CDR3nt: TGCGCCAGCAGCCAAGATGGTGGGTTCGGGGGCAATGAGCAGTTCTTC
CDR3aa: CASSQDGGFGGNEQFF

abundance: .
d_gene: TRBD1
j_gene: TRBJ2-2
v_gene: TRBV28
CDR3nt: TGTGCCAGCAGTTTGACAGGGGGCGACAACACCGGGGAGCTGTTTTTT
CDR3aa: CASSLTGGDNTGELFF

abundance: .
d_gene: .
j_gene: TRBJ2-5
v_gene: TRBV6-2/TRBV6-3
CDR3nt: TGTGCCAGCAGTTACCCGCCAGCAACAACGACCCAGTACTTC
CDR3aa: CASSYPPATTTQYF

abundance: .
d_gene: .
j_gene: TRBJ1-2
v_gene: TRBV5-6
CDR3nt: TGTGCCAGCAGCTTGGGGGGCTCCCCCTACTATGGCTACACCTTC
CDR3aa: CASSLGGSPYYGYTF

abundance: .
d_gene: .
j_gene: TRBJ2-7
v_gene: TRBV5-4
CDR3nt: TGTGCCAGCAGCTTGGCGTGGGCAGGGGACTACGAGCAGTACTTC
CDR3aa: CASSLAWAGDYEQYF

abundance: .
d_gene: .
j_gene: TRBJ2-1
v_gene: TRBV5-5
CDR3nt: TGTGCCAGCAGCAGGAAATACAATGAGCAGTTCTTC
CDR3aa: CASSRKYNEQFF

abundance: .
d_gene: .
j_gene: TRBJ2-3
v_gene: TRBV4-2
CDR3nt: TGTGCCAGCAGCCAAGGGAGCCCCAGGGATACGCAGTATTTT
CDR3aa: CASSQGSPRDTQYF

abundance: .
d_gene: .
j_gene: TRBJ1-1
v_gene: TRBV19
CDR3nt: TGTGCCAGTAGGACGGGCGGAAGCCGCTTTGGGACTGAAGCTTTCTTT
CDR3aa: CASRTGGSRFGTEAFF

abundance: .
d_gene: TRBD2
j_gene: TRBJ2-5
v_gene: TRBV3-1/TRBV3-2
CDR3nt: TGTGCCAGCAGCCAAGAGACTAGCGGGGGGGCCATCCAAGAGACCCAGTACTTC
CDR3aa: CASSQETSGGAIQETQYF

abundance: .
d_gene: TRBD1
j_gene: TRBJ1-2
v_gene: TRBV5-1
CDR3nt: TGCGCCAGCAGCTTGGCCTTGGGACAGGGTTCATTCCACACCTTC
CDR3aa: CASSLALGQGSFHTF

abundance: few
d_gene: .
j_gene: TRBJ1-4
v_gene: TRBV3-1/TRBV3-2
CDR3nt: TGTGCCAGCAGCCCCCGGGACGTAAATGAAAAACTGTTTTTT
CDR3aa: CASSPRDVNEKLFF

abundance: .
d_gene: .
j_gene: TRBJ2-4
v_gene: TRBV27
CDR3nt: TGTGCCAGCAAATTAACGGGTTTGGCCAAAAACATTCAGTACTTC
CDR3aa: CASKLTGLAKNIQYF

abundance: .
d_gene: TRBD2
j_gene: TRBJ2-3
v_gene: TRBV19
CDR3nt: TGTGCCAGTAGTGCCCTAGCGGGGGACACAGATACGCAGTATTTT
CDR3aa: CASSALAGDTDTQYF

abundance: .
d_gene: .
j_gene: TRBJ1-4
v_gene: TRBV29-1
CDR3nt: TGCAGCGCAGGGGACCGGGGTGAAAAACTGTTTTTT
CDR3aa: CSAGDRGEKLFF

abundance: .
d_gene: .
j_gene: TRBJ1-3
v_gene: TRBV3-1/TRBV3-2
CDR3nt: TGTGCCAGCAGCCCATCAACTGGACGAAACACCATATATTTT
CDR3aa: CASSPSTGRNTIYF

abundance: .
d_gene: .
j_gene: TRBJ2-7
v_gene: TRBV9
CDR3nt: TGTGCCAGCAGCGTAGGTGTGGCGGGACAGAGATACGAGCAGTACTTC
CDR3aa: CASSVGVAGQRYEQYF

abundance: .
d_gene: .
j_gene: TRBJ2-7
v_gene: TRBV11-2
CDR3nt: TGTGCCAGCAGCTTAGATCAGCGGCGTGGGCAGTACTTC
CDR3aa: CASSLDQRRGQYF

abundance: .
d_gene: .
j_gene: TRBJ2-1
v_gene: TRBV5-4
CDR3nt: TGTGCCAGCAGGCCCGGGGAGACATACAATGAGCAGTTCTTC
CDR3aa: CASRPGETYNEQFF

abundance: .
d_gene: .
j_gene: TRBJ2-2
v_gene: TRBV21-1
CDR3nt: TGTGCCAGCAGCAACCGTCTCGGCTCCGGGGAGCTGTTTTTT
CDR3aa: CASSNRLGSGELFF

abundance: .
d_gene: TRBD1
j_gene: TRBJ2-5
v_gene: TRBV7-7
CDR3nt: TGTGCTAGCAGCATCGGACAGGGAGCTGCTCAAGAGACCCAGTACTTC
CDR3aa: CASSIGQGAAQETQYF

abundance: .
d_gene: .
j_gene: TRBJ1-5
v_gene: TRBV10-2
CDR3nt: TGCGCCAGCAGTCCTGGGGCCTGGAATCAGCCCCAGCATTTT
CDR3aa: CASSPGAWNQPQHF

abundance: once
d_gene: .
j_gene: TRBJ1-5
v_gene: TRBV20-1
CDR3nt: TGCAGTGCTAGTACAGATTTGAGCAATCAGCCCCAGCATTTT
CDR3aa: CSASTDLSNQPQHF

abundance: .
d_gene: .
j_gene: TRBJ1-1
v_gene: TRBV5-4
CDR3nt: TGTGCCAGCAGCCGGCAGGGTTTGACTGAAGCTTTCTTT
CDR3aa: CASSRQGLTEAFF

abundance: many
d_gene: .
j_gene: TRBJ1-5
v_gene: TRBV15
CDR3nt: TGTGCCACCAGCAGAGGGGCCGCGCCTCAGGGCAATCAGCCCCAGCATTTT
CDR3aa: CATSRGAAPQGNQPQHF

abundance: .
d_gene: .
j_gene: TRBJ1-6
v_gene: TRBV18
CDR3nt: TGTGCCAGCTCACCCCCGGGTGGCTCACCCCTCCACTTT
CDR3aa: CASSPPGGSPLHF

abundance: .
d_gene: TRBD1
j_gene: TRBJ1-5
v_gene: TRBV19
CDR3nt: TGTGCCAGTAACCCGGGACAGGGCACCAATCAGCCCCAGCATTTT
CDR3aa: CASNPGQGTNQPQHF

abundance: few
d_gene: .
j_gene: TRBJ1-5
v_gene: TRBV5-1
CDR3nt: TGCGCCAGCAGCTCCGGACAACCTAATCAGCCCCAGCATTTT
CDR3aa: CASSSGQPNQPQHF

abundance: .
d_gene: TRBD1
j_gene: TRBJ1-2
v_gene: TRBV5-4
CDR3nt: TGTGCCAGCAGCTTAAATCAGGGGGCTGGGTATGGCTACACCTTC
CDR3aa: CASSLNQGAGYGYTF

abundance: .
d_gene: TRBD1
j_gene: TRBJ2-5
v_gene: TRBV24-1
CDR3nt: TGTGCCACCCAAGGACAGGGACAAGAGACCCAGTACTTC
CDR3aa: CATQGQGQETQYF

abundance: once
d_gene: .
j_gene: TRBJ1-1
v_gene: TRBV9
CDR3nt: TGTGCCAGCAGCGTAGGACAGGCGATGAACACTGAAGCTTTCTTT
CDR3aa: CASSVGQAMNTEAFF

abundance: .
d_gene: .
j_gene: TRBJ1-2
v_gene: TRBV7-9
CDR3nt: TGTGCCAGCAGCCCCGGGACACACTATGGCTACACCTTC
CDR3aa: CASSPGTHYGYTF

abundance: .
d_gene: .
j_gene: TRBJ1-4
v_gene: TRBV5-1
CDR3nt: TGCGCCAGCAGCTTGGACATGGAGGGGAATGAAAAACTGTTTTTT
CDR3aa: CASSLDMEGNEKLFF

abundance: many
d_gene: .
j_gene: TRBJ2-3
v_gene: TRBV5-6
CDR3nt: TGTGCCAGCAGCTTGCAAGATACGCAGTATTTT
CDR3aa: CASSLQDTQYF